The rows below give T cell receptor beta chains drawn from one sample of a study of T-cell memory formation after mild COVID-19. A single record per CDR3 protein comes from TCRdb applying MiXCR to the 5' RACE reads. The table shows 130,000 to 150,000 distinct CDR3 sequences, with about 5.5% occurring only once. The specimen sequenced was PBMCs or a T cell subset sorted from them (not recorded which). Every receptor here comes from an adult woman who had mild COVID-19 (a few samples of this study predate the infection). Cell type and time point are not known. Both conserved end residues are part of each CDR3. The order of the fields is CDR3 length, J gene, V gene, clone size, D gene, CDR3 protein, CDR3 DNA. A D gene is named only where the DNA matches it firmly. Clone size, where shown, is once, few, many, or a class for clones that have expanded.

length: 15
J: TRBJ2-5
V: TRBV18
size: -
D: -
CDR3: CASSRMDGGQETQYF
DNA: TGTGCCAGCTCACGAATGGACGGAGGTCAAGAGACCCAGTACTTC

length: 19
J: TRBJ2-7
V: TRBV20-1
size: many
D: TRBD2
CDR3: CSARGPGTHRTSGGYEQYF
DNA: TGCAGTGCTAGAGGGCCCGGGACCCATCGGACTAGCGGGGGTTACGAGCAGTACTTC

length: 12
J: TRBJ2-1
V: TRBV7-8
size: many
D: -
CDR3: CASSHGHNEQFF
DNA: TGTGCCAGCAGCCACGGGCACAATGAGCAGTTCTTC

length: 13
J: TRBJ2-1
V: TRBV6-5
size: -
D: TRBD1
CDR3: CASRLQGSNEQFF
DNA: TGTGCCAGCAGGTTACAGGGGTCCAATGAGCAGTTCTTC

length: 13
J: TRBJ2-7
V: TRBV12-3/TRBV12-4
size: many
D: -
CDR3: CASSLEVSYEQYF
DNA: TGTGCCAGCAGTTTGGAAGTTTCCTACGAGCAGTACTTC

length: 14
J: TRBJ2-3
V: TRBV6-5
size: many
D: -
CDR3: CASSYRAGEDTQYF
DNA: TGTGCCAGCAGTTACAGGGCAGGGGAAGATACGCAGTATTTT

length: 14
J: TRBJ2-2
V: TRBV7-8
size: many
D: TRBD2
CDR3: CASSLGTSGRELFF
DNA: TGTGCCAGCAGCCTAGGGACTAGCGGACGGGAGCTGTTTTTT

length: 15
J: TRBJ2-1
V: TRBV7-9
size: few
D: TRBD1
CDR3: CASSSPDRGGNEQFF
DNA: TGTGCCAGCAGCTCCCCGGACAGGGGTGGCAATGAGCAGTTCTTC

length: 15
J: TRBJ1-2
V: TRBV24-1
size: -
D: -
CDR3: CATSDRRTVGYGYTF
DNA: TGTGCCACCAGTGACCGCCGGACTGTGGGCTATGGCTACACCTTC

length: 17
J: TRBJ1-1
V: TRBV5-5
size: -
D: -
CDR3: CASSFLIMGHQNTEAFF
DNA: TGTGCCAGCAGCTTTCTAATAATGGGACACCAGAACACTGAAGCTTTCTTT

length: 13
J: TRBJ1-4
V: TRBV12-3/TRBV12-4
size: -
D: -
CDR3: CASSRAGGEKLFF
DNA: TGTGCCAGCAGTCGGGCCGGGGGTGAAAAACTGTTTTTT

length: 14
J: TRBJ2-7
V: TRBV7-2
size: many
D: -
CDR3: CASSGRFSSYEQYF
DNA: TGTGCCAGCAGCGGAAGATTTAGCTCCTACGAGCAGTACTTC

length: 16
J: TRBJ2-3
V: TRBV12-3/TRBV12-4
size: many
D: -
CDR3: CASSLSLLTARDTQYF
DNA: TGTGCCAGCAGTTTAAGCCTACTGACTGCACGGGATACGCAGTATTTT

length: 16
J: TRBJ2-1
V: TRBV24-1
size: many
D: -
CDR3: CATSDATGKQGNEQFF
DNA: TGTGCCACCAGTGACGCTACAGGCAAGCAGGGGAATGAGCAGTTCTTC

length: 16
J: TRBJ2-3
V: TRBV7-2
size: many
D: TRBD2
CDR3: CASSSGLAGGPDTQYF
DNA: TGTGCCAGCAGCTCCGGTCTAGCGGGGGGCCCCGATACGCAGTATTTT

length: 15
J: TRBJ1-5
V: TRBV6-2/TRBV6-3
size: many
D: -
CDR3: CASSYGRSSNQPQHF
DNA: TGTGCCAGCAGTTACGGTCGGAGTAGCAATCAGCCCCAGCATTTT

length: 14
J: TRBJ1-1
V: TRBV30
size: few
D: -
CDR3: CAWSVVGVNTEAFF
DNA: TGTGCCTGGAGTGTTGTAGGGGTGAACACTGAAGCTTTCTTT

length: 16
J: TRBJ1-1
V: TRBV29-1
size: many
D: TRBD1
CDR3: CSVTTRTGGENTEAFF
DNA: TGCAGCGTTACCACTAGGACAGGGGGCGAGAACACTGAAGCTTTCTTT

length: 14
J: TRBJ1-2
V: TRBV7-3
size: few
D: -
CDR3: CASSSDTGFDGYTF
DNA: TGTGCCAGCAGCTCCGATACAGGGTTCGATGGCTACACCTTC

length: 10
J: TRBJ2-5
V: TRBV6-6
size: many
D: -
CDR3: CASRGETQYF
DNA: TGTGCCAGCAGGGGAGAGACCCAGTACTTC

length: 11
J: TRBJ1-1
V: TRBV19
size: -
D: -
CDR3: CASRGTTGAFF
DNA: TGTGCCAGTAGGGGGACTACCGGGGCTTTCTTT

length: 17
J: TRBJ2-3
V: TRBV7-2
size: few
D: TRBD2
CDR3: CASSSLGGSALTDTQYF
DNA: TGTGCCAGCAGCTCCCTCGGGGGGAGCGCTCTCACAGATACGCAGTATTTT

length: 17
J: TRBJ1-5
V: TRBV20-1
size: many
D: TRBD1
CDR3: CSARERQGGYSNQPQHF
DNA: TGCAGTGCAAGGGAGAGACAGGGAGGTTATAGCAATCAGCCCCAGCATTTT

length: 12
J: TRBJ2-7
V: TRBV4-1
size: few
D: -
CDR3: CASSPPSTEQYF
DNA: TGCGCCAGCAGCCCACCTAGCACCGAGCAGTACTTC

length: 15
J: TRBJ1-1
V: TRBV3-1
size: few
D: -
CDR3: CASSQGQLLNTEAFF
DNA: TGTGCCAGCAGCCAAGGGCAGTTGCTGAACACTGAAGCTTTCTTT

length: 12
J: TRBJ2-7
V: TRBV3-1
size: -
D: TRBD1
CDR3: CASRGRQGEQYF
DNA: TGTGCCAGCAGGGGCCGACAGGGAGAGCAGTACTTC

length: 17
J: TRBJ2-2
V: TRBV10-3
size: -
D: TRBD2
CDR3: CAISDPGLAANTGELFF
DNA: TGTGCCATCAGTGACCCGGGACTAGCGGCGAACACCGGGGAGCTGTTTTTT

length: 13
J: TRBJ1-1
V: TRBV18
size: many
D: TRBD1
CDR3: CASQQGRNTEAFF
DNA: TGTGCCAGCCAACAGGGGAGGAACACTGAAGCTTTCTTT

length: 15
J: TRBJ2-2
V: TRBV24-1
size: few
D: -
CDR3: CATSEAGANTGELFF
DNA: TGTGCCACCAGTGAGGCAGGCGCGAACACCGGGGAGCTGTTTTTT

length: 16
J: TRBJ1-2
V: TRBV4-1
size: many
D: TRBD1
CDR3: CASSQEEATGGYGYTF
DNA: TGCGCCAGCAGCCAAGAGGAAGCTACAGGGGGCTATGGCTACACCTTC

length: 11
J: TRBJ2-1
V: TRBV2
size: few
D: -
CDR3: CASNTWNEQFF
DNA: TGTGCCAGCAATACTTGGAATGAGCAGTTCTTC

length: 13
J: TRBJ1-1
V: TRBV6-6
size: few
D: -
CDR3: CASRRGAGTEAFF
DNA: TGTGCCAGCCGGAGGGGGGCAGGCACTGAAGCTTTCTTT

length: 17
J: TRBJ2-5
V: TRBV6-2/TRBV6-3
size: -
D: -
CDR3: CASSYKRGTGMGETQYF
DNA: TGTGCCAGCAGTTATAAAAGGGGCACAGGGATGGGAGAGACCCAGTACTTC

length: 15
J: TRBJ1-5
V: TRBV6-5
size: few
D: -
CDR3: CASSYAGPLGLSQHF
DNA: TGTGCCAGCAGTTACGCCGGACCGCTGGGATTGTCCCAGCATTTT

length: 15
J: TRBJ2-7
V: TRBV5-6
size: many
D: -
CDR3: CASIRRGTISYEQYF
DNA: TGTGCCAGCATTCGAAGGGGAACTATATCCTACGAGCAGTACTTC

length: 14
J: TRBJ1-5
V: TRBV20-1
size: -
D: TRBD1
CDR3: CSAWETGGDQPQHF
DNA: TGCAGTGCTTGGGAGACAGGGGGCGATCAGCCCCAGCATTTT

length: 14
J: TRBJ1-1
V: TRBV25-1
size: many
D: -
CDR3: CASSGTGRASEAFF
DNA: TGTGCCAGCAGTGGTACAGGGCGGGCTTCGGAAGCTTTCTTT

length: 12
J: TRBJ2-7
V: TRBV14
size: -
D: -
CDR3: CASSPGVGEQYF
DNA: TGTGCCAGCAGCCCAGGGGTAGGCGAGCAGTACTTC

length: 19
J: TRBJ1-2
V: TRBV6-5
size: many
D: TRBD1
CDR3: CASSPAGLRQGDLNYGYTF
DNA: TGTGCCAGCAGTCCGGCCGGGCTACGACAGGGGGACCTTAACTATGGCTACACCTTC

length: 15
J: TRBJ2-3
V: TRBV7-3
size: -
D: TRBD2
CDR3: CASSLNWGGTDTQYF
DNA: TGTGCCAGCAGCTTAAATTGGGGGGGAACAGATACGCAGTATTTT

length: 14
J: TRBJ1-1
V: TRBV29-1
size: many
D: -
CDR3: CSAANRAGGAEAFF
DNA: TGCAGCGCTGCGAATAGGGCCGGTGGCGCTGAAGCTTTCTTC

length: 12
J: TRBJ1-2
V: TRBV20-1
size: many
D: -
CDR3: CSARAGAYGYTF
DNA: TGCAGTGCTAGAGCTGGAGCCTATGGCTACACCTTC

length: 14
J: TRBJ1-4
V: TRBV7-8
size: many
D: -
CDR3: CASSTLTVAGKLFF
DNA: TGTGCCAGCAGCACCTTAACAGTGGCGGGAAAACTGTTTTTT

length: 15
J: TRBJ2-5
V: TRBV7-6
size: many
D: -
CDR3: CASSPTAGTQETQYF
DNA: TGTGCCAGCAGCCCAACCGCAGGAACCCAAGAGACCCAGTACTTC

length: 19
J: TRBJ2-2
V: TRBV18
size: -
D: TRBD2
CDR3: CASSPRAITSGRNTGELFF
DNA: TGTGCCAGCTCACCACGCGCCATTACTAGCGGGAGGAACACCGGGGAGCTGTTTTTT

length: 13
J: TRBJ1-3
V: TRBV4-1
size: few
D: -
CDR3: CASSQLSGNTIYF
DNA: TGCGCCAGCAGCCAACTCTCTGGAAACACCATATATTTT